Shown below are 2 T cell receptor beta chains from a single sample sequenced in a study of technical replicates of blood from several donors. TCRdb's table, derived via immunoSEQ multiplex PCR, lists solely in-frame clones and lacks some. The repertoire holds fewer than 60,000 clones, with roughly nine tenths as singletons. Sequences were obtained from PBMCs. The receptor source for this set is a human donor in good health. Some clones in this sample may be carry-over from other donors' samples.

V and J are TRBV30 and TRBJ2-1, with 7 nucleotides matching TRBD2. The CDR3 extends over 15 amino acids. The junction had 7 bases not matched to a gene; V was cut back by 2 bases and J by 3 bases. Germline CDR1 GTSNPN, CDR2 SVGIG (reference sequence). The CDR3 bases are TGTGCCTGGAGTTCTCTAAGCGGGGTCTACAATGAGCAGTTCTTC. Translation: CAWSSLSGVYNEQFF.

The chain is built from TRBV5-1 and TRBJ1-2; D is uncertain. The germline V and J ends were trimmed by 3 bases and 3 bases, with 9 bases remaining between them. Per germline, CDR1 SGHRS and CDR2 YFSETQ. This CDR3 region has 13 residues. The CDR3 bases are TGCGCCAGCAGCTCGGACGGGGACTATGGCTACACCTTC. Translation: CASSSDGDYGYTF.